Below, 14 T cell receptor beta chains from the same sample are listed, as sequenced in a study of blood T cells in healthy people across ages. Through a sample-barcoded 5' primer and a J-beta primer mix, a second PCR was run for roughly 7 to 12 cycles. TCRdb re-called the 5' RACE reads through MiXCR, storing one row per CDR3 protein. The profile shows 1,500,000 or so distinct CDR3 sequences, roughly 59% of them singletons. Material: blood. These receptor sequences come from a young man in good health.

This clonotype was detected once. The chain carries TRBV20-1 and TRBJ2-5, with D uncertain. This CDR3 is 13 amino acids long. Germline CDR1 DFQATT, CDR2 SNEGSKA (reference sequence). With 2 bases removed from V and 3 bases from J, the gap between germline ends came to 10 bases. CDR3 nucleotides: TGCAGTGCTAGATCGAACATTGAAGAGACCCAGTACTTC. The encoded protein is CSARSNIEETQYF.

This clonotype came up a few times. This chain uses TRBV7-8 with TRBJ2-7; D might be TRBD2 (5 bases). The CDR3 totals 14 residues. Trimming removed 4 bases from V and 7 bases from J, with 17 bases in between. CDR1 is SGHVS and CDR2 is FQNEAQ in the germline V gene. CDR3 DNA sequence: TGTGCCAGCAGCTCCCGGGGTCAGCTGAAAGAGCAGTACTTC. Its translation: CASSSRGQLKEQYF.

This clonotype came up many times. The chain is built from TRBV6-6 and TRBJ2-7; 10 nucleotides line up with TRBD1. CDR1 is MNHNY, CDR2 SVGAGI, per germline (reference sequence). This CDR3 spans 15 amino acids. The ends lost 0 bases at V and 6 bases at J; junction bases unmatched: 5. CDR3 DNA: TGTGCCAGCAGTTACTCAGCCTGGACAGGGGGCGAGCAGTACTTC. This gives the protein CASSYSAWTGGEQYF.

Notes on this clonotype: One junction end disagrees with the germline gene, perhaps due to a read error. The chain employs TRBV20-1 and TRBJ2-7; TRBD1 is a possible D gene (5 bases). The CDR3 has 13 amino acids. Germline V lookup: CDR1 DFQATT, CDR2 SNEGSKA (reference sequence). In DNA, the CDR3 is TGCAGTGCTAGAAAGGGGAACTCCTACGAGCAGTACTTT. It codes for CSARKGNSYEQYF.

V gene TRBV4-1 combines with J gene TRBJ2-7; the D gene is possibly TRBD2 (7 bases). Germline V gene sequence: CDR1 MGHRA, CDR2 YSYEKL. This CDR3 spans 16 amino acids. The V gene lost 0 bases and the J gene lost 1 base, with 13 bases spanning the gap. The CDR3 reads CASSQEGGGGSYEQYF. Here the CDR3 DNA reads TGCGCCAGCAGCCAAGAGGGGGGAGGGGGGTCCTACGAGCAGTACTTC.

This clonotype was found a few times. The V gene is TRBV7-2, the J gene TRBJ2-3, with D possibly being TRBD1 or TRBD2 (5 bases each). Germline V gene sequence: CDR1 SGHTA, CDR2 FQGNSA. This CDR3 region has 14 residues. Trimming removed 2 bases at V and 6 bases at J, with 12 bases between. The CDR3 region is CASSLMAWGDTQYF. The CDR3 nucleotides read TGTGCCAGCAGCTTAATGGCCTGGGGGGATACGCAGTATTTT.

This chain uses TRBV4-2 with TRBJ1-5; a possible D gene is TRBD1 (5 bases). Germline V gene data show CDR1 as LGHNA and CDR2 as YNFKEQ. Trimming removed 4 bases at V and 14 bases at J, with 12 bases between. The CDR3 is 11 residues long. Written as DNA, the CDR3 is TGTGCCAGCAGCCTCCTGCGGGGGGAGCATTTT. It yields the protein CASSLLRGEHF.

V is TRBV29-1 and J is TRBJ2-7; 8 bases fit TRBD1. This CDR3 contains 13 residues. The trim removed 6 bases at V and 3 bases at J, leaving 7 bases unmatched. In germline, CDR1 is SQVTM, CDR2 ANQGSEA. The CDR3 sequence: CSVLDRGGYEQYF. In DNA, the CDR3 is TGCAGCGTCCTTGACAGGGGTGGCTACGAGCAGTACTTC.

The chain employs TRBV20-1 and TRBJ1-5; D may be TRBD1 (5 bases). Trimming removed 6 bases at V and 2 bases at J, with 17 bases between. This CDR3 has 15 amino acids. Germline values: CDR1 DFQATT, CDR2 SNEGSKA (reference sequence). The DNA for the CDR3 is TGCAGTGCGACGAGACAGCCTAATGGCAATCAGCCCCAGCATTTT. It encodes CSATRQPNGNQPQHF.

The V and J genes are TRBV6-1 and TRBJ2-1, with D unclear. The V gene lost 0 bases and the J gene lost 0 bases, with 3 bases spanning the gap. Germline values: CDR1 MNHNS, CDR2 SASEGT. CDR3 size: 14 residues. This CDR3 is CASSEADSYNEQFF. In DNA, the CDR3 is TGTGCCAGCAGTGAAGCGGACTCCTACAATGAGCAGTTCTTC.

This chain connects TRBV29-1 to TRBJ2-1; 15 nucleotides align to TRBD2. The end of the DNA is better explained by TRBJ2-7, so the J call may be wrong. Germline V gives CDR1 SQVTM, CDR2 ANQGSEA. The CDR3 contains 17 residues. The CDR3 here is CSVPGTSGRYSYNEQYF. The CDR3 DNA sequence: TGCAGCGTCCCCGGGACTAGCGGGAGGTACTCCTACAATGAGCAGTACTTC.

The rearrangement uses TRBV4-2 and TRBJ2-1; the match to TRBD2 covers 10 bases. The CDR3 spans 16 residues. The germline V gene encodes CDR1 LGHNA and CDR2 YNFKEQ. V shed 0 bases, J shed 7 bases, and the junction held 6 bases outside the gene matches. CDR3 loop: CASSQELAGVKNEQFF. The CDR3 nucleotides read TGTGCCAGCAGCCAAGAGCTAGCGGGGGTAAAGAATGAGCAGTTCTTC.

The chain uses TRBV4-1 and TRBJ1-5, with D possibly being TRBD1 (5 bases). Germline CDR1 reads MGHRA; CDR2 reads YSYEKL. V lost 0 bases and J 7 bases, leaving 13 bases between the germline ends. The CDR3 length is 15 residues. For the CDR3, the DNA is TGCGCCAGCAGCCAAGAACCGGGGGTGGGACAGCCCCAGCATTTT. This codes for CASSQEPGVGQPQHF.

The chain couples TRBV2 to TRBJ2-1, with 10 bases that match TRBD2. The V segment lost 0 bases and the J segment 10 bases; nucleotides outside the gene matches: 9. Germline CDR1 is SNHLY and CDR2 is FYNNEI. This CDR3 is built from 16 residues. The CDR3 region has the DNA TGTGCCAGCAGTGAAGCAGGGCTAGCGGGAGAAGACGAGCAGTTCTTC. It yields the protein CASSEAGLAGEDEQFF.